The 4 T cell receptor beta chains reported below all come from one sample, sequenced in a study of blood T cell repertoires in COVID-19. Libraries were prepared by immunoSEQ multiplex PCR; TCRdb keeps only in-frame clonotypes and omits some of them. In the table there are 110,000 or so clones, roughly 80% of which are singletons. What was sequenced was peripheral blood. The receptor set was obtained from a human donor in a cohort sampled during active COVID-19.

This chain links TRBV7-9 with TRBJ1-1, with 7 bases fitting TRBD1. Trimming removed 0 bases from V and 0 bases from J; junction bases left unmatched: 1. The CDR3 consists of 15 residues. CDR1 SEHNR and CDR2 FQNEAQ come from the germline V gene (reference sequence). The CDR3 DNA reads as TGTGCCAGCAGCTTAGCGGGACAGATGAACACTGAAGCTTTCTTT. This translates into CASSLAGQMNTEAFF.

This clone was recorded only once. The rearrangement links TRBV30 to TRBJ1-1; 10 nucleotides agree with TRBD1. Germline CDR1 reads GTSNPN; CDR2 reads SVGIG (reference sequence). The J segment lost 5 bases and the V segment lost 2 bases, leaving 2 bases of the junction unmatched. CDR3 length: 13 residues. In DNA form, the CDR3 reads TGTGCCTGGAGTTGGACAGGGGGGACTGAAGCTTTCTTT. Translated: CAWSWTGGTEAFF.

Worth noting for this clone: At one end the junction does not follow the germline gene, possibly because of a read error. Different DNA sequences within this sample yield the same CDR3. The V call is TRBV5-6, the J call TRBJ2-7; D is perhaps TRBD2 (6 bases). The CDR3 runs to 14 residues. In germline, CDR1 is SGHDT, CDR2 YYEEEE. In nucleotides, the CDR3 is TGTGCCAGCAGCTTAGGCGGGGACTTCTACGAGCAGTATTTC. It translates to CASSLGGDFYEQYF.

V and J are TRBV4-2 and TRBJ2-7, with 7 nucleotides matching TRBD2. The germline CDR1 and CDR2 sequences are LGHNA and YNFKEQ. The ends lost 2 bases at V and 4 bases at J; junction bases unmatched: 5. The CDR3 totals 14 residues. The CDR3 DNA reads TGTGCCAGCAGCCAACTTACTAGCGAGTACGAGCAGTACTTC. Encoded protein: CASSQLTSEYEQYF.